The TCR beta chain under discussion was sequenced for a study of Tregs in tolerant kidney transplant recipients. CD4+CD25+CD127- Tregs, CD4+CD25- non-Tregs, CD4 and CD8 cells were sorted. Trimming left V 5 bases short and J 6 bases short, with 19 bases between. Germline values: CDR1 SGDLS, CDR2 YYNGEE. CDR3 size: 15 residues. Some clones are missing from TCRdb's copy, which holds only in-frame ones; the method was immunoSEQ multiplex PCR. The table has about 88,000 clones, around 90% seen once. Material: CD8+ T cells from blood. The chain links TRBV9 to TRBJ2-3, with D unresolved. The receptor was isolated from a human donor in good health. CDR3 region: CASSADLTRRDTQYF. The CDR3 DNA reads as TGTGCCAGCAGTGCGGACCTCACGCGGCGGGATACGCAGTATTTT.